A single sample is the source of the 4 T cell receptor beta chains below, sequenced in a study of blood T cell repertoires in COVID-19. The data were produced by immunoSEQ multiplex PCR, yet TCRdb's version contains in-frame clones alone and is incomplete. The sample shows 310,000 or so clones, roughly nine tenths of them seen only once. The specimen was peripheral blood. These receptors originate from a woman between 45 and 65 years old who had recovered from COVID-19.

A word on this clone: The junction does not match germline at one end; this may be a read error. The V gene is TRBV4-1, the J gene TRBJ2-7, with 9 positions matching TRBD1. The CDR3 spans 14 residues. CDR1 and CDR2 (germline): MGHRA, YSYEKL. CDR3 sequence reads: CASSKDRGNYEQYF. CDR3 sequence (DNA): TGCGCCAGCAGCAAAGACAGGGGGAACTACGAGCAGTACTTC.

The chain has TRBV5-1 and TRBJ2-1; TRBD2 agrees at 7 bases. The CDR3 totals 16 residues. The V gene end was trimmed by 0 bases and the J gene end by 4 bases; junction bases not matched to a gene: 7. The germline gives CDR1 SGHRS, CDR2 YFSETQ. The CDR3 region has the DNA TGCGCCAGCAGCTTGGCCCGGGCTAGCGGTTACAATGAGCAGTTCTTC. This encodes CASSLARASGYNEQFF.

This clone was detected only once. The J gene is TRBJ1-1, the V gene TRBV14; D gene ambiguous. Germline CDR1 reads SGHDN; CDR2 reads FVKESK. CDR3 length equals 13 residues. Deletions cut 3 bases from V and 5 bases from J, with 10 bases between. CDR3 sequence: CASSQSRGTEAFF. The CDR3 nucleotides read TGTGCCAGCAGCCAGTCGAGAGGGACTGAAGCTTTCTTT.

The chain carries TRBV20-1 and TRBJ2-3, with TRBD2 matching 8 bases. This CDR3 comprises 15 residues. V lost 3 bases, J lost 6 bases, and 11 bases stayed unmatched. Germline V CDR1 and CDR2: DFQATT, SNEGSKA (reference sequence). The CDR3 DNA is TGCAGTGCTAGTCTAACTCTCGGGGGGGCGGATACGCAGTATTTT. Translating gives CSASLTLGGADTQYF.